The clone carrying this TCR beta chain has a count of ten or more. Germline V gene sequence: CDR1 SGHTA, CDR2 FQGNSA. CDR3 length: 15 amino acids. V lost 1 base, J lost 5 bases, and 11 bases lay in between. This specimen belongs to a study of T-cell reconstitution after alpha-beta-depleted transplantation in children. Unique molecular identifiers were used in preparing the TCRbeta library. MiXCR, applied by TCRdb to the PCR reads, yields one record per CDR3 protein. Counted here are 450,000 to 600,000 distinct CDR3 sequences, over 10% occurring once; the ten biggest clones make up 2.2%. The sample in question was PBMCs, mostly from graft donor cells, obtained 360 days after TCRalphabeta/CD19-depleted stem cell transplant. The sequence was collected from a male patient under 18 who had a stem cell transplant for acute myeloid leukemia, so the T cells may come from the graft donor. The J gene is TRBJ1-4, the V gene TRBV7-2; D uncertain. This CDR3 reads CASSLEGILNEKLFF. The DNA for the CDR3 is TGTGCCAGCAGCTTAGAAGGAATCCTAAATGAAAAACTGTTTTTT. The variable domain in full, with the rest retrieved from reference TRBV7-2 and TRBJ1-4, is GAGVSQSPSNKVTEKGKDVELRCDPISGHTALYWYRQSLGQGLEFLIYFQGNSAPDKSGLPSDRFSAERTGGSVSTLTIQRTQQEDSAVYLCASSLEGILNEKLFFGSGTQLSVL.